This T cell receptor (beta chain) originates from a study of T cell changes during pregnancy in multiple sclerosis. Losses at the gene ends were 2 bases for V and 3 bases for J; bases not matched to a gene: 5. The CDR3 is made up of 14 amino acids. Germline CDR1 SGHNT, CDR2 YYREEE (reference sequence). Method: immunoSEQ multiplex PCR; TCRdb's copy keeps in-frame clones and lacks some. The top ten hold roughly 3.3% of the sample, which has fewer than 65,000 clones, about 88% seen once. The material sequenced was peripheral blood, taken in the first trimester of pregnancy. The sequence was collected from a female donor in good health, enrolled as a control in a pregnancy study. This chain connects TRBV5-4 to TRBJ2-7; 7 positions agree with TRBD1. The CDR3 region is CASSFQGTDYEQYF. The CDR3 DNA reads TGTGCCAGCAGCTTTCAAGGGACAGACTACGAGCAGTACTTC.